One sample yielded the 2 T cell receptor beta chains listed below, sequenced in a study. TCRdb independently ran MiXCR on the 5' RACE reads; one entry per CDR3 protein. Of 10,000 to 15,000 distinct CDR3 sequences detected, under 25% appear once; the ten largest clones hold under 3.5%. The sequenced sample consisted of naive CD4+ T cells sorted from blood. Documented subset: naive CD4+ T cells, CD4+CD45RA+CD25-. These receptors were taken from a female donor with breast cancer.

By share, this clonotype counts as medium-sized. The rearrangement uses TRBV20-1 and TRBJ2-3; 8 bases match TRBD1. This CDR3 contains 13 residues. Germline CDR1 and CDR2: DFQATT and SNEGSKA (reference sequence). V shed 1 base, J shed 5 bases, and the junction held 2 bases outside the gene matches. The CDR3 DNA is TGCAGTGCTAGAGCCAGGGGGCAAGATACGCAGTATTTT. This codes for CSARARGQDTQYF.

This clonotype was detected ten times or more. This chain links TRBV20-1 with TRBJ1-5; a possible D gene is TRBD1 (5 bases). Germline CDR1 is DFQATT and CDR2 is SNEGSKA (reference sequence). The CDR3 is 15 amino acids. Trimming shortened V by 4 bases and J by 4 bases, and 17 bases separated the two germline ends. Written as DNA, the CDR3 is TGCAGTGCTACGTTCAGGGCCGGAGGGAATCAGCCCCAGCATTTT. Its translation: CSATFRAGGNQPQHF.